The 23 T cell receptor beta chains in this list originate from one sample, sequenced in a study of control samples from healthy donors and cancer patients (dated by TCRdb to the early 2020s). The library was produced with the immunoSEQ multiplex PCR assay. In its TCRdb copy, this immuneACCESS table keeps in-frame sequences only and misses some clones. Where compared with another copy, unresolved V genes explain less than half of these, and the others have no known cause. The table for this sample lists about 100,000 clones; approximately 80% of them were counted only once. The ten top clones hold around 6.6% of the sample. Material: blood. Receptors were obtained from a man younger than 35 in good health.

V gene TRBV6-5 combines with J gene TRBJ1-3; 9 positions match TRBD1. From germline, CDR1 is MNHEY and CDR2 SVGAGI. V lost 4 bases to trimming and J lost 3 bases; unmatched junction nucleotides: 4. The CDR3 covers 15 residues. CDR3 DNA: TGTGCCAGCAGTTTACAGGGGGCTAGTGGAAACACCATATATTTT. Its protein is CASSLQGASGNTIYF.

The chain recombines TRBV24-1 with TRBJ2-6, with D uncertain. Germline loops: CDR1 KGHDR, CDR2 SFDVKD. This CDR3 has 14 residues. V was trimmed by 5 bases and J by 2 bases, leaving 6 bases between them. CDR3 bases: TGTGCCACCAGTGGGCAACCTGGGGCCAACGTCCTGACTTTC. This gives the protein CATSGQPGANVLTF.

The J gene is TRBJ2-3, the V gene TRBV10-3; D is possibly TRBD1 (5 bases). V shed 6 bases and J shed 2 bases, with 18 bases lying between them. The CDR3 extends over 16 amino acids. The germline gives CDR1 ENHRY, CDR2 SYGVKD. In DNA, the CDR3 is TGTGCCATCAGCAAGGTTCGGTACAGGCCCACAGATACGCAGTATTTT. Its protein product is CAISKVRYRPTDTQYF.

J is TRBJ2-1 and V is TRBV11-2, with 8 nucleotides matching TRBD1. Trimming at V came to 11 bases and at J to 2 bases, leaving 8 bases not matched to a gene. Looked up from germline, CDR1 is SGHAT and CDR2 is FQNNGV. This CDR3 comprises 14 residues. The CDR3 DNA sequence: TGTGCCTGCCTTGGGACAGGAGCCTACAATGAGCAGTTCTTC. This translates into CACLGTGAYNEQFF.

The chain employs TRBV24-1 and TRBJ2-1; perhaps TRBD2 as D (5 bases). V shed 7 bases and J shed 2 bases, with 8 bases lying between them. CDR3 size: 13 residues. CDR1 and CDR2 from the germline V gene are KGHDR and SFDVKD. CDR3 coding DNA: TGTGCCACCAGGGGAGATACCTACAATGAGCAGTTCTTC. Its translation: CATRGDTYNEQFF.

The chain recombines TRBV6-5 with TRBJ2-7; the match to TRBD1 covers 7 bases. The CDR3 has 15 amino acids. J gave up 0 bases and V 6 bases, and 8 bases lay outside the gene matches. Germline CDR1 and CDR2: MNHEY and SVGAGI. This CDR3 reads CASRRARDSSYEQYV. DNA for the CDR3: TGTGCCAGCAGGCGTGCCCGGGACAGCTCCTACGAGCAGTACGTC.

V and J are TRBV10-2 and TRBJ2-2, with TRBD1 matching over 9 bases. Germline-derived CDR1 and CDR2 are WSHSY and SAAADI. The CDR3 has 17 amino acids. V lost 8 bases and J lost 3; bases outside the gene matches: 13. CDR3 DNA sequence: TGCGCCAGCGGAGATCACAGGGGGCTAGGGGACACCGGGGAGCTGTTTTTT. Protein sequence: CASGDHRGLGDTGELFF.

This rearrangement joins TRBV7-8 to TRBJ2-5; no reliable D call. The CDR3 has 13 residues. V was cut by 3 bases and J by 2 bases, with 7 bases left in between. Per the germline V gene, CDR1 is SGHVS and CDR2 is FQNEAQ. CDR3 amino acids: CASSLRPQETQYF. The DNA for the CDR3 is TGTGCCAGCAGCTTGAGACCTCAAGAGACCCAGTACTTC.

There are a few counts of this clone. Other DNA variants within this sample encode the same CDR3. The chain links TRBV7-2 to TRBJ1-2; D gene unclear. Germline CDR1 reads SGHTA; CDR2 reads FQGNSA. This CDR3 comprises 12 residues. Trimming removed 3 bases at V and 3 bases at J, with 5 bases between. As DNA, the CDR3 is TGTGCCAGCAGCTTGACCGACTATGGCTACACCTTC. Residues: CASSLTDYGYTF.

The chain has TRBV7-6 and TRBJ2-7; the match to TRBD1 covers 8 bases. This CDR3 has 15 amino acids. V shed 5 bases, J shed 4 bases, and the junction held 10 bases outside the gene matches. The V gene's germline CDR1 is SGHVS and CDR2 FNYEAQ. The CDR3 DNA follows: TGTGCCAGCAGCCAGGCGTCAGGGGGCAGGTACGAGCAGTACTTC. This gives the protein CASSQASGGRYEQYF.

This chain joins TRBV5-5 and TRBJ1-6; 8 positions match TRBD1. The J segment lost 0 bases and the V segment lost 4 bases, leaving 6 bases of the junction unmatched. CDR3 length: 17 residues. Germline values: CDR1 SGHKS, CDR2 YYEKEE (reference sequence). CDR3 residues: CASSQDRVSSYNSPLHF. The CDR3 DNA reads as TGTGCCAGCAGCCAGGACAGGGTAAGCTCCTATAATTCACCCCTCCACTTT.

The J gene is TRBJ2-6, the V gene TRBV7-2; the D gene could be TRBD1 or TRBD2 (5 bases each). CDR3 size: 18 residues. V dropped 1 base and J dropped 0 bases, with 13 bases sitting between them. CDR1 and CDR2 (germline): SGHTA, FQGNSA. In DNA, the CDR3 is TGTGCCAGCAGCTTAGTGGGACCTTTCGACTCTGGGGCCAACGTCCTGACTTTC. This translates into CASSLVGPFDSGANVLTF.

The chain uses TRBV6-5 and TRBJ2-7; no clear D gene. The CDR3 length is 13 residues. Germline values: CDR1 MNHEY, CDR2 SVGAGI. The V gene lost 6 bases and the J gene lost 2 bases, with 11 bases spanning the gap. CDR3 coding DNA: TGTGCCAGCAGGCCTGTTGGGGCCTACGAGCAGTACGTC. It encodes CASRPVGAYEQYV.

The chain recombines TRBV4-1 with TRBJ1-5; perhaps TRBD1 as D (5 bases). Trimming pared 3 bases from V and 5 bases from J, leaving 17 bases between. Germline V CDR1 and CDR2: MGHRA, YSYEKL. This CDR3 region has 16 residues. CDR3 residues: CASSHALRGTYQPQHF. The CDR3 DNA reads TGCGCCAGCAGCCATGCACTCCGGGGGACCTATCAGCCCCAGCATTTT.

The V call is TRBV7-6, the J call TRBJ1-6; TRBD1 aligns across 9 bases. Germline trimming cut 3 bases from V and 6 bases from J; bases unmatched to any gene: 3. CDR3 length: 15 residues. CDR1 and CDR2 from the germline V gene are SGHVS and FNYEAQ. CDR3 region: CASSLDRGANSPLHF. CDR3 nucleotide sequence: TGTGCCAGCAGCTTGGACAGGGGAGCTAATTCACCCCTCCACTTT.

CDR3 nucleotides: TGTGCCAGTACCTCCGGAGGGGCCACCTCCGGGGCCCAGCATTTT. This translates into CASTSGGATSGAQHF. The chain is built from TRBV19 and TRBJ1-5; a possible D gene is TRBD1 (5 bases). The CDR3 runs to 15 residues. Trimming removed 7 bases from V and 11 bases from J, with 24 bases in between. CDR1 is LNHDA and CDR2 is SQIVND in the germline V gene (reference sequence).

In DNA form, the CDR3 reads TGTGCCAGCCGCTTCTGGGACGGTAATCAGCCCCAGCATTTT. This sequence encodes CASRFWDGNQPQHF. J is TRBJ1-5 and V is TRBV6-5; tentatively, D is TRBD1 (5 bases). The CDR3 runs to 14 residues. Trimming stripped 8 bases from V and 4 bases from J, with 15 bases between. CDR1 and CDR2 (germline): MNHEY, SVGAGI.

This clone is categorized as medium-sized. This chain connects TRBV5-4 to TRBJ1-2; D gene ambiguous. Looked up from germline, CDR1 is SGHNT and CDR2 is YYREEE (reference sequence). This CDR3 contains 13 residues. The V and J ends lost 5 bases and 4 bases respectively, with 12 bases between them. The CDR3, as DNA: TGTGCCAGCAGACCGGACGTATCCTATGGCTACACCTTC. It codes for CASRPDVSYGYTF.

The J gene is TRBJ2-7, the V gene TRBV6-2 or TRBV6-3; TRBD1 agrees at 9 bases. This CDR3 spans 15 amino acids. With 2 bases clipped from V and 1 base from J, the junction kept 3 bases outside the gene matches. CDR1 and CDR2 from the germline V gene are MNHEY and SVGEGT. In nucleotides, the CDR3 is TGTGCCAGCAGTTACGCCGGGACAGGGTCCTACGAGCAGTACGTC. Residues: CASSYAGTGSYEQYV.

V gene TRBV20-1 combines with J gene TRBJ2-5; D might be TRBD1 (5 bases). Deletions cut 3 bases from V and 4 bases from J, with 18 bases between. From germline, CDR1 is DFQATT and CDR2 SNEGSKA (reference sequence). The CDR3 spans 15 residues. This chain's CDR3 is CSASHPQGLIETQYF. Written as DNA, the CDR3 is TGCAGTGCTAGTCACCCCCAGGGTTTAATAGAGACCCAGTACTTC.

This sequence joins TRBV5-1 and TRBJ2-7; TRBD1 is a possible D gene (6 bases). CDR1 and CDR2 (germline): SGHRS, YFSETQ. Trimming cost V 4 bases and J 0 bases, with 8 bases left between them. The CDR3 totals 13 residues. The chain's CDR3 is CASSQGSSYEQYF. In DNA, the CDR3 is TGCGCCAGCAGCCAGGGGTCCTCCTACGAGCAGTACTTC.

The chain has TRBV7-8 and TRBJ1-5, with D perhaps matching TRBD1 (6 bases). This CDR3 is 16 amino acids long. CDR1 and CDR2 from the germline V gene are SGHVS and FQNEAQ. The ends were cut back, 5 bases at V and 2 bases at J, with 16 bases in the middle. This chain's CDR3 is CASSDGAGAGNQPQHF. CDR3 DNA sequence: TGTGCCAGCAGCGACGGAGCAGGGGCAGGCAATCAGCCCCAGCATTTT.

The chain is built from TRBV29-1 and TRBJ2-6, with a possible D match to TRBD2 (5 bases). V lost 4 bases to trimming and J lost 4 bases, with 14 bases between them. This CDR3 comprises 15 residues. Germline CDR1 reads SQVTM; CDR2 reads ANQGSEA. CDR3 sequence: CSVGGWESGANVLTF. The CDR3 nucleotides are TGCAGCGTTGGAGGTTGGGAGTCCGGGGCCAACGTCCTGACTTTC.